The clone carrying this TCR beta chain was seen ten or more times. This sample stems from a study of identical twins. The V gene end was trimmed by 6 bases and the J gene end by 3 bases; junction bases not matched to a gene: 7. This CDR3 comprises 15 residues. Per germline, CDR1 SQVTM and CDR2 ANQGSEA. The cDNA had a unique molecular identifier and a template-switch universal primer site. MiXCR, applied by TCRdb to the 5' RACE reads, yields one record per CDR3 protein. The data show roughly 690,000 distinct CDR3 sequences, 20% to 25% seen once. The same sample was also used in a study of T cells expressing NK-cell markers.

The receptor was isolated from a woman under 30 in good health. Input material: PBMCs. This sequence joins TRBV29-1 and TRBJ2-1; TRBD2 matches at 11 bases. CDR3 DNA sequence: TGCAGCGTGGAAAGACTAGCGGGGAACTACAATGAGCAGTTCTTC. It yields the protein CSVERLAGNYNEQFF.